Given below is one TCR beta chain in context. The target of this receptor is not known. No quality values exist for individual bases; no much larger clone is one base distant. The sample belongs to a study of molecular identifiers for immune sequencing clone quantification (dated by TCRdb to the late 2010s). Looking at the study overall: For a replicate experiment, RNA from about 20,000 or 100,000 naive CD8 T cells was divided into five aliquots, of which four were sequenced. The study was a methods study using CD8 T cells to benchmark molecular-identifier clustering-based TCR repertoire sequencing (MIDCIRS) and TCR RNA copy counting.

CDR1 and CDR2 are drawn from the germline V gene: MNHEY, SVGAGI. The CDR3 holds 15 amino acids from the cysteine to the phenylalanine. The entry retains the CDR3 DNA only, 45 bases that are in frame from base 1. Germline trimming: 2 bases from V, 4 bases from J; junction bases outside gene matches: 3. Overall study results and their limits: Naive libraries contained spiked-in Jurkat TCR RNA (approximately ten copies' worth), which is not part of the donor repertoire. A single cell's worth of spiked-in Jurkat TCR RNA was reported detectable even among 750,000 to 1,000,000 naive CD8 T cells. Identical TCR molecules sharing a barcode could cause highly expanded clone sizes to be underestimated. In CMV-specific effector cells, clones with more than 20 RNA copies accounted for over 98% of molecules, whereas in naive cells such clones accounted for under 1%. Modeling gave around 2.7 recovered TCR RNA copies per cell versus approximately 10 by digital PCR, implying approximately 30% capture efficiency. When barcode sub-clustering was left out, chimeric consensus sequences inflated TCR diversity, with chimeras reaching as high as 47%.

Libraries of naive CD8 T cells were built from anywhere between roughly 18,000 and 1,000,000 sorted cells, with 10%, 30% or 50% of the purified RNA used. Naive CD8 T cells were FACS-sorted as CD8+CD4-CCR7+CD45RA+ on a BD FACSAria II into RLT Plus buffer. Roughly ten TCR copies' worth of Jurkat RNA were spiked into about 20,000-1,100,000 naive CD8 T cell samples to test detection sensitivity. Enrichment of CD8 T cells was performed with RosetteSep CD8+ T Cell Enrichment Cocktail and Ficoll-Paque, after which ACK red cell lysis was carried out. Preparation of the library involved PCR. Sequencing took place on a NextSeq 500. Preparation of bulk TCR libraries followed a previously described approach, with the TCR primers listed in Table S5. Purification of total RNA was performed with the Qiagen AllPrep DNA/RNA kit. Before analysis, reads from multiple sequencing runs of one library were combined. For the original study's pipeline: Reads were retained only if their TCR constant sequence matched exactly, and those retained reads were trimmed to 150 nt and grouped according to their 12-nt molecular barcodes. Reads inside each barcode group were sub-clustered using a 15% Levenshtein threshold, and a quality-weighted consensus sequence was constructed for each RNA molecule. Non-functional sequences were removed, as were lower-count sequences one edit away from another. Based on a fit of two negative binomial distributions, barcode sub-clusters having less than 20% of the maximum read count were discarded. TCRdb reanalyzed the raw reads on its own, using fastp at Q25 for trimming and MiXCR for clone calling, and kept in-frame beta chains. Rows are unified per CDR3 protein, each entry keeping the most common DNA and genes. None of the V and J calls come from the authors' own analysis; TCRdb made them. In all, the sample holds 460,000 or so distinct CDR3 sequences, and roughly 26% of those were seen once. 0.76% of the sample lies in the top ten.

The sample consisted of naive CD8+ T cells from blood, with Jurkat cell RNA spiked in. The sample's cell subset or site, from its label and the paper: FACS-sorted CD8+CD4-CCR7+CD45RA+ naive T cells. The source is a human donor in good health. Some libraries in this study had Jurkat cell RNA spiked in. The chain is made from TRBV6-5 and TRBJ2-1; the junction holds 9 bases that match TRBD1. The DNA reads TGTGCCAGCAGTTACGGGACAGGGCCTTACAATGAGCAGTTCTTC. It specifies CASSYGTGPYNEQFF.